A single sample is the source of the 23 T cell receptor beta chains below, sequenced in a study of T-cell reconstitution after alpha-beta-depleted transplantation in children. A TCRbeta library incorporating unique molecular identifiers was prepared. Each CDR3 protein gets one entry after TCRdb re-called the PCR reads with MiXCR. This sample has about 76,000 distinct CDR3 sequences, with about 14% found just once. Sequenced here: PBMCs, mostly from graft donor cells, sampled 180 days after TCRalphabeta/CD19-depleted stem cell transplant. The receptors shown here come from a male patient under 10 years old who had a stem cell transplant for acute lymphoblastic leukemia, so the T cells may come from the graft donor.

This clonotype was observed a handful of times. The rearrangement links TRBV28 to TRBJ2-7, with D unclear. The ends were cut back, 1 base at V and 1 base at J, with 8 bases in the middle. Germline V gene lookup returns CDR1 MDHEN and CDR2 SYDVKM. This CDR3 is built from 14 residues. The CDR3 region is CASSLLLRSYEQYF. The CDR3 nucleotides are TGTGCCAGCAGTTTATTGTTACGATCCTACGAGCAGTACTTC.

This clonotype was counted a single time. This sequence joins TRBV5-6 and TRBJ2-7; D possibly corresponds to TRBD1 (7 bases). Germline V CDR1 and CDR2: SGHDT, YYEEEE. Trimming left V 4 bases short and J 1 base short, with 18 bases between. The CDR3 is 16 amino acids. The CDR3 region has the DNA TGTGCCAGCAGCCCCTGGGGAGGACAGGCGTCCTACGAGCAGTACTTC. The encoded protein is CASSPWGGQASYEQYF.

CDR3 sequence reads: CASRPLNRDRAPGNEKLFF. The CDR3 nucleotides read TGTGCCAGCAGGCCCCTCAACCGGGACAGGGCTCCCGGAAATGAAAAACTGTTTTTT. The genes are TRBV11-2 and TRBJ1-4; the match to TRBD1 covers 9 bases. V was pared by 6 bases and J by 5 bases, with 19 bases of the junction left unmatched. CDR3 length equals 19 residues. Germline loops: CDR1 SGHAT, CDR2 FQNNGV.

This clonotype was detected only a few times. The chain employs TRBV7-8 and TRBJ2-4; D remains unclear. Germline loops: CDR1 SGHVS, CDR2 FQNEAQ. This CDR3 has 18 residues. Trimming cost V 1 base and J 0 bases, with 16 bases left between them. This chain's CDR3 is CASSLERNLVIAKNIQYF. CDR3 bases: TGTGCCAGCAGCTTAGAACGGAACTTAGTTATAGCCAAAAACATTCAGTACTTC.

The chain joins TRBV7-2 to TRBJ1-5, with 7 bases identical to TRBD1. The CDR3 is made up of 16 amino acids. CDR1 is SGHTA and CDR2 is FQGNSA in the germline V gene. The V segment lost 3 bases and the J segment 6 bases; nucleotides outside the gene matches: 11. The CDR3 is CASSFWTGGRGQPQHF. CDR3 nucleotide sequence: TGTGCCAGCAGCTTCTGGACAGGCGGCAGGGGTCAGCCCCAGCATTTT.

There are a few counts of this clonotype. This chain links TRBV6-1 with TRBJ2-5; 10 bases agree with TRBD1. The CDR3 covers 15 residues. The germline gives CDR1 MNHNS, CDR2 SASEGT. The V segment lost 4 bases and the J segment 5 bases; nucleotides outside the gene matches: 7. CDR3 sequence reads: CASSARDRGSETQYF. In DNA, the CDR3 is TGTGCCAGCAGTGCCCGGGACAGGGGTTCGGAGACCCAGTACTTC.

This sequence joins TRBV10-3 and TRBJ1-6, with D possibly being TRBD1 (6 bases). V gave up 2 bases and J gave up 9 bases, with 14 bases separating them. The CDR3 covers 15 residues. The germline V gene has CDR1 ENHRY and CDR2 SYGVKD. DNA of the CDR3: TGTGCCATCAGTGAGGGTTCGCCAGGGGTTTCACCCCTCCACTTT. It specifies CAISEGSPGVSPLHF.

DNA for the CDR3: TGCAGTGCTAGAGATAGCGGGAGGGCCTACGAGCAGTACTTC. It yields the protein CSARDSGRAYEQYF. This chain joins TRBV20-1 and TRBJ2-1, with 11 bases that match TRBD2. The J call may not be correct, given that the DNA end is closer to TRBJ2-7. Germline CDR1 DFQATT, CDR2 SNEGSKA (reference sequence). The CDR3 contains 14 residues.

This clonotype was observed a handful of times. This CDR3 reads CASSSPGMRGQFTLHF. The CDR3 nucleotides read TGTGCCAGCAGCTCACCTGGAATGAGGGGCCAATTCACCCTCCACTTT. The V gene is TRBV7-9, the J gene TRBJ1-6; possibly TRBD1 for D (5 bases). The V end lost 4 bases, the J end lost 14 bases, and 24 bases lay between the germline ends. This CDR3 comprises 16 residues. Germline CDR1 and CDR2: SEHNR and FQNEAQ (reference sequence).

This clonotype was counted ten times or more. The chain's CDR3 is CASSHRTGLNYGYTF. CDR3 DNA: TGCGCCAGCAGCCACCGGACAGGACTCAACTATGGCTACACCTTC. This chain joins TRBV4-1 and TRBJ1-2; 7 nucleotides align to TRBD1. The trim removed 3 bases at V and 2 bases at J, leaving 6 bases unmatched. This CDR3 has 15 amino acids. Germline CDR1 reads MGHRA; CDR2 reads YSYEKL.

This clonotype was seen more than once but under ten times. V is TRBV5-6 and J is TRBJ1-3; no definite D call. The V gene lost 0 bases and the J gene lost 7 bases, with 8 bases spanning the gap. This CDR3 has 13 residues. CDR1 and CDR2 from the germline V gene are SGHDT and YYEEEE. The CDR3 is CASSLERRNTIYF. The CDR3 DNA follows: TGTGCCAGCAGCTTGGAGCGGCGGAACACCATATATTTT.

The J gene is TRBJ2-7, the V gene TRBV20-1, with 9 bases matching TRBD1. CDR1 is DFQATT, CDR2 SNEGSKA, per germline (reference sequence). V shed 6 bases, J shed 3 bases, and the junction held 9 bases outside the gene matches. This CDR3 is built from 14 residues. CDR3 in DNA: TGCAGTGCAAGCCGGGACAGGGATTTCTACGAGCAGTACTTC. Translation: CSASRDRDFYEQYF.

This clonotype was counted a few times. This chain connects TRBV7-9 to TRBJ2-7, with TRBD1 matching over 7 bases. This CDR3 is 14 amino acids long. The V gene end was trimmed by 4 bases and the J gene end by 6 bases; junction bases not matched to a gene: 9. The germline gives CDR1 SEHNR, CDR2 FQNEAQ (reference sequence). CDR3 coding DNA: TGTGCCAGCAGCTCAAAGGGGGCCGGCTCCGAGCAGTACTTC. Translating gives CASSSKGAGSEQYF. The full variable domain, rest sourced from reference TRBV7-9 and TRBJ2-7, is DTGVSQNPRHKITKRGQNVTFRCDPISEHNRLYWYRQTLGQGPEFLTYFQNEAQLEKSRLLSDRFSAERPKGSFSTLEIQRTEQGDSAMYLCASSSKGAGSEQYFGPGTRLTVT.

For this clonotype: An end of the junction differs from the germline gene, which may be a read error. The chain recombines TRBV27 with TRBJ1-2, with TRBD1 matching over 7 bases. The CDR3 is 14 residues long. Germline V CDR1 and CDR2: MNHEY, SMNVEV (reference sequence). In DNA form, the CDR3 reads TGTGCCAGCAGTTATGGGGGACAGTCCTATGGCGACACCTTC. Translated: CASSYGGQSYGDTF.

The CDR3 is CASRTGGGWNQPQHF. In nucleotides, the CDR3 is TGTGCCAGCAGGACGGGGGGCGGATGGAATCAGCCCCAGCATTTT. J is TRBJ1-5 and V is TRBV12-3 or TRBV12-4, with D tentatively TRBD1 (6 bases). This CDR3 contains 15 residues. Deletions cut 6 bases from V and 4 bases from J, with 16 bases between.

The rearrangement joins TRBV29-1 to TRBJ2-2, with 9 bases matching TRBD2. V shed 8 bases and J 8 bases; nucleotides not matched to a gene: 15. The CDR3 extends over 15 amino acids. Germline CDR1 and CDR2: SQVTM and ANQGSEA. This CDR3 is CSTLESSGTTGELFF. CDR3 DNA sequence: TGCAGCACCCTGGAGTCTAGCGGGACGACTGGGGAGCTGTTTTTT.

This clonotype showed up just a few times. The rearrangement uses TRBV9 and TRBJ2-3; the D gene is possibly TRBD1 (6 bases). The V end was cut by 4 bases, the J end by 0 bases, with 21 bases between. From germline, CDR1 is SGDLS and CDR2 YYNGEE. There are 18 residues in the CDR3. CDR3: CASSTPGVGGSSTDTQYF. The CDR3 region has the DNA TGTGCCAGCAGCACACCAGGTGTAGGGGGATCCAGCACAGATACGCAGTATTTT.

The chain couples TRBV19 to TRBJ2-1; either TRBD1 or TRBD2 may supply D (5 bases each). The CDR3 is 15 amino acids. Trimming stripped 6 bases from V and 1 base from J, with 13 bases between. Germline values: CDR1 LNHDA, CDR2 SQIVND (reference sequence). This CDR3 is CASSPGTLSYNEQFF. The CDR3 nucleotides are TGTGCCAGTAGCCCAGGGACGCTGTCCTACAATGAGCAGTTCTTC.

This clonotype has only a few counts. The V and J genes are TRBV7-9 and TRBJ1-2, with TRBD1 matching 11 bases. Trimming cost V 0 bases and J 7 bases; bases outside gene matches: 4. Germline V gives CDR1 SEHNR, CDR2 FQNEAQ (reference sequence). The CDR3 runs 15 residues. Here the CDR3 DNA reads TGTGCCAGCAGCTTAGCGAGGACAGGGGGCTTTGGCTACACCTTC. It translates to CASSLARTGGFGYTF. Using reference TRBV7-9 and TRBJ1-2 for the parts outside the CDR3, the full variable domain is DTGVSQNPRHKITKRGQNVTFRCDPISEHNRLYWYRQTLGQGPEFLTYFQNEAQLEKSRLLSDRFSAERPKGSFSTLEIQRTEQGDSAMYLCASSLARTGGFGYTFGSGTRLTVV.

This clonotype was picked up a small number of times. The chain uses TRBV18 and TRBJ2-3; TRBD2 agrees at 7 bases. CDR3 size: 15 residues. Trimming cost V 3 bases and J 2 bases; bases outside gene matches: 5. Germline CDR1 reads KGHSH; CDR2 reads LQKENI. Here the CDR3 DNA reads TGTGCCAGCTCACCGGGAGCGGGGACCACAGATACGCAGTATTTT. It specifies CASSPGAGTTDTQYF.

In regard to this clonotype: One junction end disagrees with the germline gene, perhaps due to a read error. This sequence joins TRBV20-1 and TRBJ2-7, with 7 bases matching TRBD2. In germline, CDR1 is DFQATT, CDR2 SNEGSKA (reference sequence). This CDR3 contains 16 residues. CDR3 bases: TGCAATGCTAGAGATCTCCCGGGGCCGCGCGGGGGAGAGCAGTACTTC. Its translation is CNARDLPGPRGGEQYF.

The CDR3 spells CATSDGQGPPTDTQYF. CDR3 DNA sequence: TGTGCCACCAGCGACGGACAGGGCCCACCCACAGATACGCAGTATTTT. This rearrangement joins TRBV24-1 to TRBJ2-3; 8 positions match TRBD1. Germline V lookup: CDR1 KGHDR, CDR2 SFDVKD. Germline trimming cut 7 bases from V and 2 bases from J; bases unmatched to any gene: 10. The CDR3 totals 16 residues.

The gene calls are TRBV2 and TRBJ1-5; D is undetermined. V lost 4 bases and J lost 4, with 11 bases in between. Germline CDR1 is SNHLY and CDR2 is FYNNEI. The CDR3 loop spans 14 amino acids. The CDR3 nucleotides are TGTGCCAGCAGTGGCTCAGGAGGGAATCAGCCCCAGCATTTT. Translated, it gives CASSGSGGNQPQHF.